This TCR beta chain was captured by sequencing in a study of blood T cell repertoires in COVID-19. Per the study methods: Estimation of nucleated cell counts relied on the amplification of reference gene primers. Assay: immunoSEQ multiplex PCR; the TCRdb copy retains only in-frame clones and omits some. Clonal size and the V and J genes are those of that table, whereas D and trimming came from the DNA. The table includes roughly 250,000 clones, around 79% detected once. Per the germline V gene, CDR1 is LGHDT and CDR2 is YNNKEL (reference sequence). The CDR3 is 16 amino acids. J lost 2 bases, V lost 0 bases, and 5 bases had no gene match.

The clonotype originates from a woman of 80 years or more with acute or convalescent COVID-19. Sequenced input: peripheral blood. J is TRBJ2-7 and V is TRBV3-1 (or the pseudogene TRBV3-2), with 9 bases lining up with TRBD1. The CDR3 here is CASSQDWGTGTYEQYF. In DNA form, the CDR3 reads TGTGCCAGCAGCCAAGATTGGGGGACAGGGACCTACGAGCAGTACTTC.